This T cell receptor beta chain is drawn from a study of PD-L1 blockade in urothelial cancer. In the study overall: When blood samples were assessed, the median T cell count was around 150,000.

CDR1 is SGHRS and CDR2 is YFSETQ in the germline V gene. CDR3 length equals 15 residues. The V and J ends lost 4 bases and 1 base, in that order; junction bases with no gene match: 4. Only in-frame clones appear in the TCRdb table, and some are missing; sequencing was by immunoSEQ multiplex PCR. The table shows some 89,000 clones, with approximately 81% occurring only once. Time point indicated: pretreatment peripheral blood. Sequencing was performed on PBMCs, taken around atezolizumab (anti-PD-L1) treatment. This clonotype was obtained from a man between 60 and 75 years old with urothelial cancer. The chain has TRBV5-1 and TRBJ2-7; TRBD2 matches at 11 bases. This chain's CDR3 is CASSVGLAVSYEQYF. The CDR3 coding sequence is TGCGCCAGCAGCGTGGGACTAGCGGTATCCTACGAGCAGTACTTC.